Here is one T cell receptor (beta chain) with its context. Its target is unknown. It was CD45RO-negative cells, positively selected for CCR7, that made up naive CD8 cells, with terminally differentiated effector memory CD45RA+ cells excluded. The data were obtained in a study of shared clonotypes between healthy human individuals. Study-level results: Compared with clonotypes that all four donors shared, non-shared clonotypes had lower generation probabilities. A handful of donors had 4% to 5% of their naive CD4 clonotypes in common.

The genomic DNA of each subset was split evenly across several immunoSEQ plates. This table comes from immunoSEQ multiplex PCR, and its TCRdb copy is limited to in-frame clones, with some not included. The sample includes about 2.2 million clones, approximately 94% of them seen just once. CDR3 length: 18 residues. Germline loops: CDR1 LGHNT, CDR2 FRNRAP. Trimming at V came to 1 base and at J to 3 bases, leaving 9 bases not matched to a gene. The sequencing input was naive CD8+ T cells from PBMCs. This chain links TRBV12-5 with TRBJ2-1; TRBD2 aligns across 10 bases. This sequence originates from a man aged 18 to 30 in good health. Some clones in this sample may be carry-over from other donors' samples. The CDR3 protein is CASGLGNSGRPLYNEQFF. The CDR3 DNA reads TGTGCTAGTGGTTTGGGAAATAGCGGGAGGCCTCTCTACAATGAGCAGTTCTTC.